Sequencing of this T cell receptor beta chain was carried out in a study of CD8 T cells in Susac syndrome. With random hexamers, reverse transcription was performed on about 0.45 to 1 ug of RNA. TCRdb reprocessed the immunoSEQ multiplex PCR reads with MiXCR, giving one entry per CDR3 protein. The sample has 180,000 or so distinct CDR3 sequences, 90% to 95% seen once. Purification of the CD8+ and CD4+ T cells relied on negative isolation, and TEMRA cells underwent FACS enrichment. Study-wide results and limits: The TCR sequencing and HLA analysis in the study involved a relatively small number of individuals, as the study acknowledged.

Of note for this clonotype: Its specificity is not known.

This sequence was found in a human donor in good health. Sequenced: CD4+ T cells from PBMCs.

The DNA of the CDR3 is TGTGCCAGCTCACCTTCGGAGGATCAGCCCCAGCATTTT. This codes for CASSPSEDQPQHF. The genes are TRBV18 and TRBJ1-5; D unresolved. The CDR3 contains 13 residues. Trimming pared 3 bases from V and 5 bases from J, leaving 8 bases between. Per the germline V gene, CDR1 is KGHSH and CDR2 is LQKENI.